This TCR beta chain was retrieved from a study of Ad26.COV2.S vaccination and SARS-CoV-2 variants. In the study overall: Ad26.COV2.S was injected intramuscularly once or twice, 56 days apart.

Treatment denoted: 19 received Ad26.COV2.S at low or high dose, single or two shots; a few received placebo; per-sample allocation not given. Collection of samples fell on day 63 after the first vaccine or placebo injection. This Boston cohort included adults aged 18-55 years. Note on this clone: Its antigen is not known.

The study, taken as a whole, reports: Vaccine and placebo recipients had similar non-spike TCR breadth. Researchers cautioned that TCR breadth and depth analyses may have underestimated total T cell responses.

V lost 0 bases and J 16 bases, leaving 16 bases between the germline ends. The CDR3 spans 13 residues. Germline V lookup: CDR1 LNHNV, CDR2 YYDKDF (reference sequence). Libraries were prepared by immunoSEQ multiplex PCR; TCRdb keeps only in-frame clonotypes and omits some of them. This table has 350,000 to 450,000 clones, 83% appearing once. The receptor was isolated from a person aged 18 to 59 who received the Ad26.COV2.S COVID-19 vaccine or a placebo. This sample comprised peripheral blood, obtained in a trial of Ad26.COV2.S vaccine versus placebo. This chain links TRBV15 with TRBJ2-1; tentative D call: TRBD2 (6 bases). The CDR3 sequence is CATSRDPGGKGFF. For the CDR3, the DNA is TGTGCCACCAGCAGAGATCCGGGCGGGAAGGGCTTCTTC.